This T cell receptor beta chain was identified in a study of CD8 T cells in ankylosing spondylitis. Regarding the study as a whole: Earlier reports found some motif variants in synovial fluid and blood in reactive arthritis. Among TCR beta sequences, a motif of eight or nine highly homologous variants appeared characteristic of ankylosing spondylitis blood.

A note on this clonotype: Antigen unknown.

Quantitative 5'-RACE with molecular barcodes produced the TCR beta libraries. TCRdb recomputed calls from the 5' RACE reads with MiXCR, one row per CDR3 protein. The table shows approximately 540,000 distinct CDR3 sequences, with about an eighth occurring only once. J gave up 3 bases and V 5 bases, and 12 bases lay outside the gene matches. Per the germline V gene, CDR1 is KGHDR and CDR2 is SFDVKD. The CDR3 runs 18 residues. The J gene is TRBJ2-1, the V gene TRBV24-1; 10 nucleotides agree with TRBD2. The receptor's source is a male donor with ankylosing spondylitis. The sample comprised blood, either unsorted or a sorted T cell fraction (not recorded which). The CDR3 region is CATSGGVSGRKHYNEQFF. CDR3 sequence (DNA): TGTGCCACCAGTGGAGGAGTTAGCGGGAGGAAGCACTACAATGAGCAGTTCTTC.